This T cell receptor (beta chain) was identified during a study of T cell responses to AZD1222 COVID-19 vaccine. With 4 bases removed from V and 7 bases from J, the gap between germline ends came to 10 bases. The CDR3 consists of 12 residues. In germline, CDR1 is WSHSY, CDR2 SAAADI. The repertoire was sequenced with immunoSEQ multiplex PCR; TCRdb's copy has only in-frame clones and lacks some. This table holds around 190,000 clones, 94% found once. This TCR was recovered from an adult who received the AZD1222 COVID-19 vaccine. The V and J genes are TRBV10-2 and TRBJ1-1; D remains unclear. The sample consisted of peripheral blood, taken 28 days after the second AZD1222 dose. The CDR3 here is CASSARESEAFF. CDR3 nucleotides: TGCGCCAGCAGTGCTAGGGAGAGTGAAGCTTTCTTT.